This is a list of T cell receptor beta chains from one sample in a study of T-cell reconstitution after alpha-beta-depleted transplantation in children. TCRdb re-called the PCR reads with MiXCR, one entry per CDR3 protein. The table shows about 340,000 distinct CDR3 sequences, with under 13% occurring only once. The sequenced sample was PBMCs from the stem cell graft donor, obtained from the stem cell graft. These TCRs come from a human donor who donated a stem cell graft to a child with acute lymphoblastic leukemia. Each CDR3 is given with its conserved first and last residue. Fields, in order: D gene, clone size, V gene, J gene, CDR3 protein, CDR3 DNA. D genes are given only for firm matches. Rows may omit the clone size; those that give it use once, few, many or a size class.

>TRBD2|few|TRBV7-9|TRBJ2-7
CASSSDLAGGEQYF
TGTGCCAGCAGCTCTGATTTAGCGGGAGGCGAGCAGTACTTC
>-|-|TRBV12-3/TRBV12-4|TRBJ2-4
CASSLSGLRNIQYF
TGTGCCAGCAGTTTATCTGGGCTGCGAAACATTCAGTACTTC
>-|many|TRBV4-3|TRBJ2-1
CASSPARLGNEQFF
TGCGCCAGCAGCCCCGCGAGATTGGGCAATGAGCAGTTCTTC
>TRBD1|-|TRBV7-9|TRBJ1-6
CASSLRTGRNSPLHF
TGTGCCAGCAGCCTACGGACAGGGAGGAATTCACCCCTCCACTTT
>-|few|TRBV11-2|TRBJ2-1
CASSLGGPQGWDPDNEQFF
TGTGCCAGCAGCTTAGGTGGGCCACAGGGATGGGACCCTGACAATGAGCAGTTCTTC
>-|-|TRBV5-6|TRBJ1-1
CASSPSWRSITEAFF
TGTGCCAGCAGCCCCAGTTGGAGATCGATCACTGAAGCTTTCTTT
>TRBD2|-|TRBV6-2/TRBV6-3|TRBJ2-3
CASSVGRAGGDTQYF
TGTGCCAGCAGCGTCGGGAGGGCCGGGGGAGATACGCAGTATTTT
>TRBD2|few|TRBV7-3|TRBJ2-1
CASSRERGVAYNEQFF
TGTGCCAGCAGCAGAGAACGGGGGGTAGCCTACAATGAGCAGTTCTTC
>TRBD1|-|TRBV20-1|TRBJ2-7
CSAGTVEAYEQYF
TGCAGTGCGGGGACAGTAGAGGCCTACGAGCAGTACTTC
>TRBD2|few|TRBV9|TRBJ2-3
CASSWTSGRSADTQYF
TGTGCCAGCAGTTGGACTAGCGGGAGGAGTGCAGATACGCAGTATTTT
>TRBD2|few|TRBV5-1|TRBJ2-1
CASSLAGIGISEQFF
TGCGCCAGCAGCCTAGCGGGTATCGGGATCAGTGAGCAGTTCTTC
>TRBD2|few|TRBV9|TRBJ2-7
CASSVGIAGVPYEQYF
TGTGCCAGCAGCGTCGGAATAGCGGGAGTCCCCTACGAGCAGTACTTC
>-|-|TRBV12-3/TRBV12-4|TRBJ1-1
CASSFWQATTEAFF
TGTGCCAGCAGTTTTTGGCAGGCGACCACTGAAGCTTTCTTT
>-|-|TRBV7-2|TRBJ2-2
CASSPTPGGTGELFF
TGTGCCAGCAGTCCCACCCCCGGTGGGACCGGGGAGCTGTTTTTT
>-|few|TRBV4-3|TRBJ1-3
CASSQDLAGLSGNTIYF
TGCGCCAGCAGCCAAGACCTGGCGGGGCTCTCTGGAAACACCATATATTTT
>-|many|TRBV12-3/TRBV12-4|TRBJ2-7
CASSLALAGVEQYF
TGTGCCAGCAGTTTAGCTCTGGCAGGGGTCGAGCAGTACTTC
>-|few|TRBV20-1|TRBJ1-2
CSARGRGVTNYGYTF
TGCAGTGCTAGAGGCAGGGGAGTGACTAACTATGGCTACACCTTC
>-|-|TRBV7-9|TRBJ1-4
CASSLVGEKLFF
TGTGCCAGCAGCTTAGTTGGTGAAAAACTGTTTTTT
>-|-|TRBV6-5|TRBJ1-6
CASSYKWDWGDSPLHF
TGTGCCAGCAGTTACAAATGGGACTGGGGGGATTCACCCCTCCACTTT
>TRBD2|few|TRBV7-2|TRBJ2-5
CASSGAGFGWETQYF
TGTGCCAGCAGCGGAGCGGGGTTCGGCTGGGAGACCCAGTACTTC
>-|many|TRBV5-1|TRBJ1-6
CASREGSYNSPLHF
TGCGCCAGCAGGGAGGGGTCCTATAATTCACCCCTCCACTTT
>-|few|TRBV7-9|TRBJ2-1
CASSLERASYNEQFF
TGTGCCAGCAGCTTAGAGCGGGCCTCCTACAATGAGCAGTTCTTC
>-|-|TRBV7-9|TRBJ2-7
CASSARGGGGSYEQYF
TGTGCCAGCAGCGCCAGGGGAGGCGGAGGATCCTACGAGCAGTACTTC
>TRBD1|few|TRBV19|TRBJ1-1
CASSIGQGMNTEAFF
TGTGCCAGTAGTATTGGACAGGGGATGAACACTGAAGCTTTCTTT
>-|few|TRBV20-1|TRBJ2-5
CSVAGQKETQYF
TGCAGTGTAGCGGGACAGAAAGAGACCCAGTACTTC
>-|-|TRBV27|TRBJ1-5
CASGRKGGGPQHF
TGTGCCAGCGGCCGCAAAGGGGGAGGGCCCCAGCATTTT
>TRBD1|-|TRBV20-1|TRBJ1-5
CSASGTVSNQPQHF
TGCAGTGCTAGCGGGACAGTTAGCAATCAGCCCCAGCATTTT
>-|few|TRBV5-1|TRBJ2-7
CASSFVGVSSYEQYF
TGCGCCAGCAGCTTCGTGGGGGTTAGTTCCTACGAGCAGTACTTC
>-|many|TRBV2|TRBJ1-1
CASTPSRTEAFF
TGTGCCAGCACCCCATCACGCACTGAAGCTTTCTTT
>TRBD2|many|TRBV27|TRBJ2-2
CASRRGLAANTGELFF
TGTGCCAGCAGACGCGGACTAGCGGCGAACACCGGGGAGCTGTTTTTT
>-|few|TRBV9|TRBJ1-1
CASSVGSRSTEAFF
TGTGCCAGCAGCGTAGGGTCGCGGAGCACTGAAGCTTTCTTT
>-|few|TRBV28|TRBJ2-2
CASPDRNTGELFF
TGTGCCAGTCCAGACAGGAACACCGGGGAGCTGTTTTTT
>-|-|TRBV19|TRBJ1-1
CASSTGPEAFF
TGTGCCAGTAGTACGGGCCCTGAAGCTTTCTTT
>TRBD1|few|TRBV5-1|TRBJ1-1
CASSLGDSGGTEAFF
TGCGCCAGCAGCTTGGGGGACAGCGGAGGGACTGAAGCTTTCTTT
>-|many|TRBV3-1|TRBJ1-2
CASSQAWRSWGYHYGYTF
TGTGCCAGCAGCCAAGCATGGCGGTCCTGGGGGTATCACTATGGCTACACCTTC
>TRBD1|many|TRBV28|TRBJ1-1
CASSLWDRGTEAFF
TGTGCCAGCAGTTTATGGGACAGGGGCACTGAAGCTTTCTTT
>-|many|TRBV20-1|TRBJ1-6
CSARDWAPGGSPLHF
TGCAGTGCTAGAGATTGGGCGCCGGGTGGTTCACCCCTCCACTTT
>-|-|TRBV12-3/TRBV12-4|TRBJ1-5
CASSPLSQPQHF
TGTGCCAGCAGTCCCCTAAGTCAGCCCCAGCATTTT
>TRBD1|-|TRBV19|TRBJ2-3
CASMDGTGIVDTQYF
TGTGCCAGTATGGACGGGACAGGGATTGTTGATACGCAGTATTTT
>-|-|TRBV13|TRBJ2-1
CASSLGSSGVTYNEQFF
TGTGCCAGCAGCTTAGGGTCATCGGGAGTAACCTACAATGAGCAGTTCTTC
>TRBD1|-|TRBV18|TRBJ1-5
CASSPGTDKNQPQHF
TGTGCCAGCTCACCAGGGACAGACAAGAATCAGCCCCAGCATTTT
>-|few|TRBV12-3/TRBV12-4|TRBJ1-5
CASSTGQLQPQHF
TGTGCCAGCAGCACTGGACAACTTCAGCCCCAGCATTTT
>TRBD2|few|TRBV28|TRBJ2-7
CASSPGSGRADHEQYF
TGTGCCAGCAGCCCCGGCTCCGGGAGGGCCGACCACGAGCAGTACTTC
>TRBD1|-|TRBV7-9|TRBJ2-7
CASSLRGGDRVRREQYF
TGTGCCAGCAGCTTAAGGGGTGGGGACAGGGTGAGGCGCGAGCAGTACTTC
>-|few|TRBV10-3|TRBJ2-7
CAISERAYYEQYF
TGTGCCATCAGTGAGAGGGCCTACTACGAGCAGTACTTC
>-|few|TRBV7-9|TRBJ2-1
CASSLEGPEQFF
TGTGCCAGCAGCTTAGAGGGCCCCGAGCAGTTCTTC
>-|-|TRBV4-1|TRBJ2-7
CASSQARGGEQYF
TGCGCCAGCAGCCAAGCGCGCGGTGGCGAGCAGTACTTC
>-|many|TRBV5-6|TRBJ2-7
CASSLASSYEQYF
TGTGCCAGCAGCTTAGCGAGCTCCTACGAGCAGTACTTC
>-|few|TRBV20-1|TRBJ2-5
CSARGGEETQYF
TGCAGTGCTAGAGGGGGTGAAGAGACCCAGTACTTC
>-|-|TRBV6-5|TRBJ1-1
CASSYSVGVNTEAFF
TGTGCCAGCAGTTACTCGGTTGGGGTGAACACTGAAGCTTTCTTT
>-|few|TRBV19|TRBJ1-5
CASSIRGRNQPQHF
TGTGCCAGTAGTATCCGGGGACGCAATCAGCCCCAGCATTTT
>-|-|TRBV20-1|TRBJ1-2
CSAIPIGLLNYGYTF
TGCAGTGCTATTCCTATAGGGTTGTTAAACTATGGCTACACCTTC
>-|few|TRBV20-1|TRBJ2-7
CSARLQGPPASYEQYF
TGCAGTGCTAGACTCCAGGGCCCCCCCGCCTCCTACGAGCAGTACTTC
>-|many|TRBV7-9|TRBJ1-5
CASSFGGNQPQHF
TGTGCCAGCAGTTTTGGTGGCAATCAGCCCCAGCATTTT
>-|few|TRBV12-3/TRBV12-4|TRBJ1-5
CASGVDQPQHF
TGTGCCAGCGGGGTCGATCAGCCCCAGCATTTT
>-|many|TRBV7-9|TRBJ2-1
CASSLAVANNEQFF
TGTGCCAGCAGCTTAGCGGTGGCTAACAATGAGCAGTTCTTC
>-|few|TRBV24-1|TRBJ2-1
CATSGSWGGNEQFF
TGTGCCACTTCAGGGAGTTGGGGTGGGAATGAGCAGTTCTTC
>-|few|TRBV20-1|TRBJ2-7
CSASVRWQDYEQYF
TGCAGTGCCAGCGTTAGGTGGCAGGACTACGAGCAGTACTTC
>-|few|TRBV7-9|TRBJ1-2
CASSSYRAGYTF
TGTGCCAGCAGCTCCTACAGGGCAGGCTACACCTTC
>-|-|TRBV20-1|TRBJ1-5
CSAQGRSQHF
TGCAGTGCCCAAGGTCGTAGCCAGCATTTT